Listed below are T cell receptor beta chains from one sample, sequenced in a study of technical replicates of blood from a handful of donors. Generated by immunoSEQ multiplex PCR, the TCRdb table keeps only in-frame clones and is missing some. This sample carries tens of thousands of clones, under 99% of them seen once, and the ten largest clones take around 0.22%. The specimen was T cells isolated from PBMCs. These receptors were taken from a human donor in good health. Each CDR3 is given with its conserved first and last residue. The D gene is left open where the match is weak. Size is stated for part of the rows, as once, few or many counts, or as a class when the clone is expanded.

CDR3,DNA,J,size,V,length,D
CASKASGTYNEQFF,TGTGCCAGCAAGGCTAGCGGGACGTACAATGAGCAGTTCTTC,TRBJ2-1,-,TRBV6-1,14,TRBD2
CASSYSLPTYEQYF,TGCGCCAGCAGCTATAGCTTACCCACCTACGAGCAGTACTTC,TRBJ2-7,-,TRBV5-1,14,-
CASSAPGQGGEQYF,TGTGCCAGCAGCGCGCCGGGACAGGGGGGAGAGCAGTACTTC,TRBJ2-7,-,TRBV6-1,14,TRBD1
CASSVAGQLNQPQHF,TGTGCCAGCAGCGTAGCAGGGCAGCTAAATCAGCCCCAGCATTTT,TRBJ1-5,-,TRBV9,15,-
CASSETSSGSQFF,TGCGCCAGCAGTGAGACGAGTAGCGGGAGTCAGTTCTTC,TRBJ2-1,-,TRBV10-1,13,TRBD2
CASSQEGGNTEAFF,TGTGCCAGCAGCCAAGAAGGGGGTAACACTGAAGCTTTCTTT,TRBJ1-1,-,TRBV4-2,14,-
CADGSGSSYNEQFF,TGTGCCGACGGGTCCGGGAGCTCCTACAATGAGCAGTTCTTC,TRBJ2-1,-,TRBV5-4,14,-
CASSLSTDSLTYTF,TGCGCCAGCAGCCTTAGTACCGACAGCCTCACCTACACCTTC,TRBJ1-2,-,TRBV4-1,14,-
CASSPRGWGLNTEAFF,TGTGCCAGCAGCCCTCGGGGGTGGGGGTTGAACACTGAAGCTTTCTTT,TRBJ1-1,-,TRBV7-3,16,-
CASSPQGMGYEQYF,TGTGCCAGCAGCCCCCAGGGAATGGGCTACGAGCAGTACTTC,TRBJ2-7,-,TRBV7-2,14,-
CASSQVPRSEQYF,TGTGCCAGCAGCCAAGTCCCTAGGAGCGAGCAGTACTTC,TRBJ2-7,-,TRBV14,13,-
CASTDRGSFTDEQFF,TGTGCCAGCACCGACAGGGGGTCCTTTACCGATGAGCAGTTCTTC,TRBJ2-1,-,TRBV28,15,TRBD1
CASSLLAGTVIYEQYF,TGCGCCAGCAGCCTCCTCGCCGGGACAGTTATCTACGAGCAGTACTTC,TRBJ2-7,once,TRBV4-1,16,TRBD1
CASTSTGNEKLFF,TGTGCCAGCACCTCGACAGGGAATGAAAAACTGTTTTTT,TRBJ1-4,-,TRBV27,13,TRBD1
CASSEVMGKTGLTEAFF,TGTGCCAGCAGTGAAGTTATGGGTAAGACAGGGCTGACTGAAGCTTTCTTT,TRBJ1-1,-,TRBV6-1,17,TRBD1
CATSTGTEGNTIYF,TGTGCCACCAGCACTGGGACAGAGGGAAACACCATATATTTT,TRBJ1-3,-,TRBV15,14,TRBD1
CASSSGDRVDLNTEAFF,TGTGCCAGCAGCTCAGGAGACAGGGTAGATCTGAACACTGAAGCTTTCTTT,TRBJ1-1,-,TRBV13,17,TRBD1
CASSLGLAGGYEQYF,TGTGCCAGCAGTTTGGGACTAGCGGGAGGCTACGAGCAGTACTTC,TRBJ2-7,-,TRBV27,15,TRBD2
CASSEPGLASNEQFF,TGCGCCAGCAGCGAGCCGGGACTAGCGTCCAATGAGCAGTTCTTC,TRBJ2-1,-,TRBV5-1,15,TRBD2
CASSRGGGHGYTF,TGTGCCAGCAGTCGAGGAGGCGGCCATGGCTACACCTTC,TRBJ1-2,-,TRBV6-5,13,-
CASSTQYETQYF,TGTGCCAGTAGTACGCAGTACGAGACCCAGTACTTC,TRBJ2-5,-,TRBV19,12,-
CASSLVWAGNQPQHF,TGTGCCAGCAGCTTAGTATGGGCAGGGAACCAGCCCCAGCATTTT,TRBJ1-5,-,TRBV7-2,15,-
CASSSGGGILSYEQYF,TGTGCCAGCAGCTCCGGGGGGGGTATCTTATCCTACGAGCAGTACTTC,TRBJ2-7,once,TRBV9,16,TRBD2
CASSLGTRLGETQYF,TGTGCCAGCAGCTTGGGGACCAGACTAGGGGAGACCCAGTACTTC,TRBJ2-5,-,TRBV5-4,15,-
CASSLTSASTDTQYF,TGTGCCAGCAGCTTAACTAGCGCGAGCACAGATACGCAGTATTTT,TRBJ2-3,-,TRBV6-5,15,TRBD2
CASAANYGYTF,TGTGCCAGCGCAGCTAACTATGGCTACACCTTC,TRBJ1-2,once,TRBV5-4,11,-
CAIREIVSGANVLTF,TGTGCCATCAGGGAGATAGTCTCCGGGGCCAACGTCCTGACTTTC,TRBJ2-6,-,TRBV10-3,15,-
CSVERRLAGEGEQYF,TGCAGCGTTGAAAGGAGACTAGCGGGAGAGGGCGAGCAGTACTTC,TRBJ2-7,-,TRBV29-1,15,TRBD2
CASAGTSNGELFF,TGTGCCAGCGCCGGGACTAGCAACGGGGAGCTGTTTTTT,TRBJ2-2,-,TRBV6-4,13,TRBD2
CASSETGTSGRNEQFF,TGTGCCAGCAGTGAAACCGGGACTAGCGGGAGGAATGAGCAGTTCTTC,TRBJ2-1,-,TRBV6-1,16,TRBD2
CSVGGGYNEQFF,TGCAGCGTTGGGGGGGGTTACAATGAGCAGTTCTTC,TRBJ2-1,-,TRBV29-1,12,TRBD2
CASSVDPSYNEQFF,TGTGCCAGCAGCGTAGATCCTTCCTACAATGAGCAGTTCTTC,TRBJ2-1,-,TRBV9,14,-
CASSYAGGPYEQYF,TGTGCCAGCAGTTACGCGGGAGGGCCATATGAGCAGTACTTC,TRBJ2-7,-,TRBV6-5,14,TRBD2
CASSERGRGNTEAFF,TGTGCCAGCAGTGAAAGGGGGCGGGGGAACACTGAAGCTTTCTTT,TRBJ1-1,-,TRBV6-1,15,TRBD1
CASSDLGQGGYSNQPQHF,TGTGCTAGCAGCGACCTCGGTCAGGGGGGTTATAGCAATCAGCCCCAGCATTTT,TRBJ1-5,once,TRBV7-7,18,TRBD1
CASSLNFGEAHNEQFF,TGTGCCAGCAGCTTAAATTTCGGGGAGGCGCACAATGAGCAGTTCTTC,TRBJ2-1,-,TRBV7-3,16,-
CASSQDMASDNEQFF,TGTGCCAGCAGCCAAGATATGGCTAGCGACAATGAGCAGTTCTTC,TRBJ2-1,-,TRBV4-2,15,-
CASSLGTVRTEAFF,TGTGCCAGCAGCTTAGGTACGGTACGCACTGAAGCTTTCTTT,TRBJ1-1,-,TRBV7-2,14,-
CASSQGGERAYNEQFF,TGCGCCAGCAGCCAAGGTGGAGAGCGGGCCTACAATGAGCAGTTCTTC,TRBJ2-1,-,TRBV4-3,16,-
CALSVDRAPSTQYF,TGTGCCTTGTCCGTGGACAGGGCCCCTTCTACGCAGTATTTT,TRBJ2-3,-,TRBV30,14,TRBD1
CASSFRDEQYF,TGTGCCAGCAGTTTCAGGGACGAGCAGTACTTC,TRBJ2-7,once,TRBV2,11,-
CASSLTGAGNTIYF,TGTGCCAGTAGCCTGACAGGGGCTGGAAACACCATATATTTT,TRBJ1-3,-,TRBV19,14,TRBD1
CARTRGSSNEQFF,TGTGCCCGCACCAGGGGGTCGTCCAATGAGCAGTTCTTC,TRBJ2-1,-,TRBV2,13,TRBD1
CASSSTSGSEVEQYF,TGTGCCAGCAGCTCAACTAGCGGGAGCGAAGTAGAGCAGTACTTC,TRBJ2-7,-,TRBV7-9,15,TRBD2
CASSLYSTSANQPQHF,TGTGCCAGCAGCTTATATTCTACCAGCGCCAATCAGCCCCAGCATTTT,TRBJ1-5,-,TRBV7-8,16,-
CASSLDRDSLTQYF,TGCGCCAGCAGCTTGGACCGGGACAGCCTTACGCAGTATTTT,TRBJ2-3,-,TRBV5-1,14,TRBD1
CASSPKQGARSYTGELFF,TGTGCCAGCAGCCCTAAACAGGGGGCGAGATCGTACACCGGGGAGCTGTTTTTT,TRBJ2-2,-,TRBV16,18,TRBD1
CASSPKLEYEQYF,TGTGCCAGCAGCCCAAAACTTGAGTACGAGCAGTACTTC,TRBJ2-7,-,TRBV28,13,-
CASSQESGRPNVQETQYF,TGCGCCAGCAGCCAGGAAAGTGGGAGGCCAAATGTCCAAGAGACCCAGTACTTC,TRBJ2-5,-,TRBV4-3,18,-
CASSAHRELDEQYF,TGTGCCAGCAGCGCCCACAGGGAGTTAGACGAGCAGTACTTC,TRBJ2-7,-,TRBV11-2,14,-
CASNTRREHIDTQYF,TGTGCCAGCAACACTCGGCGGGAGCATATAGATACGCAGTATTTT,TRBJ2-3,once,TRBV5-4,15,TRBD2